This T cell receptor (beta chain) was retrieved from a study of identical twins. Study conclusions and caveats: Researchers caution that invariant MAIT and iNKT cells could partly confound zero-insertion analyses. Findings depended on cross-sectional statistics rather than tracking the same donors.

Each cDNA held unique molecular identifiers, and template switching gave it a universal primer site. A single record per CDR3 protein comes from TCRdb applying MiXCR to the 5' RACE reads. The table records 250,000 to 300,000 distinct CDR3 sequences, 7.5% to 9.5% of them present only once. This clonotype was seen a few times. Its target is unknown. CDR1 is MNHEY and CDR2 is SVGEGT in the germline V gene. V gave up 2 bases and J gave up 4 bases, with 17 bases separating them. The CDR3 extends over 16 amino acids. These records were also assigned to another study, of yellow fever vaccine responses in identical twins. That publication notes: Each twin's T cell response to the vaccine was reported to look partly convergent and partly personalized.

The V gene is TRBV6-2 or TRBV6-3, the J gene TRBJ2-5; D might be TRBD2 (5 bases). Sequences were obtained from CD8+ T cells sorted from blood. The TCR was taken from a woman aged 18-35 years in good health. DNA of the CDR3: TGTGCCAGCAGTTACAGCGGAGCCAATTCCCCAGAGACCCAGTACTTC. Protein: CASSYSGANSPETQYF.